The 2 T cell receptor beta chains in this list originate from one sample, sequenced in a study of vaccination and CD4 T cells after COVID-19. Treatment denoted: roughly 10-day PBMC culture with coronavirus spike peptide pools or control peptides (ViraFEST assay). Researchers used the Oncomine TCR Beta short-read assay to sequence DNA from cultured CD4+ T cells. TCRdb re-analysed the PCR reads in MiXCR, keeping a single row per CDR3 protein. The data hold about 11,000 distinct CDR3 sequences, with around 50% observed a single time. Antigens of these TCRs are unknown. Specimen: CD4+ T cells from blood, cultured in vitro. The receptor set was obtained from a human donor who had recovered from COVID-19.

The V and J genes are TRBV21-1 and TRBJ1-1; the tabulated D call, TRBD1, remains unverified against the DNA. TRBV21-1 is an annotated pseudogene. This CDR3 has 17 amino acids. The CDR3 DNA is TGTGCCAGCAGCAAAGAATCGGGTTCAGGGGGGAACACTGAAGCTTTCTTT. Amino acid sequence: CASSKESGSGGNTEAFF.

This clonotype is a singleton in its sample. The rearrangement uses TRBV7-6 and TRBJ2-1, with TRBD1 matching 11 bases. Losses at the gene ends were 6 bases for V and 9 bases for J; bases not matched to a gene: 7. The CDR3 totals 14 residues. In germline, CDR1 is SGHVS, CDR2 FNYEAQ. The CDR3, as DNA: TGTGCCAGCAGAGAGGGACAGGGGGTGGGTGAGCAGTTCTTC. Translated, it gives CASREGQGVGEQFF.